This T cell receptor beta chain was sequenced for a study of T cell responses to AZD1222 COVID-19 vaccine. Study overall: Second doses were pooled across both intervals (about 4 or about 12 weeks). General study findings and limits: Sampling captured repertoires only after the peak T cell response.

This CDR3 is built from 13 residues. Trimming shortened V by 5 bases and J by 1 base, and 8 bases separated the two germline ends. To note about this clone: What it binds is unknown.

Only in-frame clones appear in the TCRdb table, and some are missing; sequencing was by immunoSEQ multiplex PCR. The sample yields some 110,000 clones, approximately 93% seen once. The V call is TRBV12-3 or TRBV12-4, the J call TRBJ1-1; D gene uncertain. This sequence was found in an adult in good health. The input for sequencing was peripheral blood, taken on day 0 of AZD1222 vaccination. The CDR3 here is CASSGRKNTEAFF. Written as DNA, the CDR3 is TGTGCCAGCAGTGGGAGGAAGAACACTGAAGCTTTCTTT.